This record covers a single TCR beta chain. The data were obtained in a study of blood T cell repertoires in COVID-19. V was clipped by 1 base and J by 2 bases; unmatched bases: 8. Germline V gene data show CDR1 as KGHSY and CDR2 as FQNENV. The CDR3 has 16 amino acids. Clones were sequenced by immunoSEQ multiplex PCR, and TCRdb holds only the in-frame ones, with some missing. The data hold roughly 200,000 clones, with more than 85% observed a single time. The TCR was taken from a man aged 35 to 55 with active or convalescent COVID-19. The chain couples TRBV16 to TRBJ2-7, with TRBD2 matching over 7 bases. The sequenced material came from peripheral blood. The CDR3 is CASSQLSTSGTYEQYF. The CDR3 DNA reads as TGTGCCAGCAGCCAATTGAGTACAAGCGGGACCTACGAGCAGTACTTC.